The rows below give T cell receptor beta chains drawn from one sample of a study of OX40 agonist ivuxolimab in advanced cancers. TCRdb's table, derived via immunoSEQ multiplex PCR, lists solely in-frame clones and lacks some. The sample yields about 79,000 clones, under 85% seen once. Specimen: CD4+ or CD8+ T cells sorted from blood, collected in a trial of the OX40 agonist ivuxolimab. The receptors come from an adult with an advanced solid tumor such as melanoma, head and neck, liver or kidney cancer. The CDR3 runs from the conserved cysteine through the conserved F or W. A D gene is named only where the DNA matches it firmly. Some rows mark clone size as missing; the rest say once, few, many or name a class of expanded clone.

d_call: -; v_call: TRBV2; clone_size: -; j_call: TRBJ2-7; cdr3_nt: TGTGCCAGCAGTGGAAGGGCGACGACCTACGAGCAGTACTTC; cdr3_aa: CASSGRATTYEQYF
d_call: TRBD2; v_call: TRBV5-4; clone_size: few; j_call: TRBJ2-2; cdr3_nt: TGTGCCAGCAGCGGGGAGGGCGCCACCGGGGAGCTGTTTTTT; cdr3_aa: CASSGEGATGELFF
d_call: TRBD2; v_call: TRBV4-2; clone_size: -; j_call: TRBJ2-7; cdr3_nt: TGTGCCAGCAGCCCTAAAGGAGGGACTAGTCCCCGGGAGCAGTACTTC; cdr3_aa: CASSPKGGTSPREQYF
d_call: TRBD2; v_call: TRBV18; clone_size: -; j_call: TRBJ2-3; cdr3_nt: TGTGCCAGCTCACCACAGAGGGAGGGCCTAGATACGCAGTATTTT; cdr3_aa: CASSPQREGLDTQYF
d_call: -; v_call: TRBV27; clone_size: -; j_call: TRBJ1-1; cdr3_nt: TGTGCCAGCAGTTTATCTGGGGTCGGCACTGAAGCTTTCTTT; cdr3_aa: CASSLSGVGTEAFF
d_call: -; v_call: TRBV4-1; clone_size: -; j_call: TRBJ2-1; cdr3_nt: TGCGCCAGCAGCCAAGTACTAGGCCACAATGAGCAGTTCTTC; cdr3_aa: CASSQVLGHNEQFF
d_call: -; v_call: TRBV19; clone_size: -; j_call: TRBJ2-1; cdr3_nt: TGTGCCAGTAGTATAGGGACAAATTACAATGAGCAGTTCTTC; cdr3_aa: CASSIGTNYNEQFF
d_call: TRBD2; v_call: TRBV5-6; clone_size: -; j_call: TRBJ2-1; cdr3_nt: TGTGCCAGCAGCTTGCCGGGACTAGCGGTTGAGCAGTTCTTC; cdr3_aa: CASSLPGLAVEQFF
d_call: TRBD1; v_call: TRBV30; clone_size: few; j_call: TRBJ1-5; cdr3_nt: TGTGCCTGGAGAGGACAGGTCAATCAGCCCCAGCATTTT; cdr3_aa: CAWRGQVNQPQHF
d_call: TRBD1; v_call: TRBV6-1; clone_size: few; j_call: TRBJ2-7; cdr3_nt: TGTGCCAGCAGTGAAGACGGGACAGGGGGCGTTGAAAAGTACTTC; cdr3_aa: CASSEDGTGGVEKYF
d_call: -; v_call: TRBV11-2; clone_size: -; j_call: TRBJ2-5; cdr3_nt: TGTGCCAGCAGCTTAAGCCGTGGGGGCGGAGAGACCCAGTACTTC; cdr3_aa: CASSLSRGGGETQYF
d_call: TRBD2; v_call: TRBV7-9; clone_size: -; j_call: TRBJ2-3; cdr3_nt: TGTGCCAGCCGTGCGACTAGCGGGAGGGGTCCAGATACGCAGTATTTT; cdr3_aa: CASRATSGRGPDTQYF
d_call: TRBD2; v_call: TRBV7-2; clone_size: -; j_call: TRBJ2-1; cdr3_nt: TGTGCCAGCAGCCCTCGGGAGGCCCCCCCCAGGAATGAGCAGTTCTTC; cdr3_aa: CASSPREAPPRNEQFF
d_call: -; v_call: TRBV30; clone_size: few; j_call: TRBJ2-6; cdr3_nt: TGTGCCTGTTCCCCGTCTGGGGCCAACGTCCTGACTTTC; cdr3_aa: CACSPSGANVLTF